Given below is one T cell receptor beta chain in context. The data originate from a study of T cell responses to AZD1222 COVID-19 vaccine. TCRdb's copy holds only in-frame clones and misses some; the assay was immunoSEQ multiplex PCR. This table has some 180,000 clones, nearly 95% appearing once. V lost 4 bases and J 1 base, leaving 11 bases between the germline ends. This CDR3 has 15 amino acids. Germline V lookup: CDR1 SGHRS, CDR2 YFSETQ. The sequence derives from an adult who received the AZD1222 COVID-19 vaccine. Sequences were derived from peripheral blood, sampled 28 days after the second AZD1222 dose. This sequence joins TRBV5-1 and TRBJ2-2; D is perhaps TRBD2 (6 bases). The CDR3 sequence is CASSLGTGNTGELFF. CDR3 DNA sequence: TGCGCCAGCAGCCTCGGGACTGGGAACACCGGGGAGCTGTTTTTT.